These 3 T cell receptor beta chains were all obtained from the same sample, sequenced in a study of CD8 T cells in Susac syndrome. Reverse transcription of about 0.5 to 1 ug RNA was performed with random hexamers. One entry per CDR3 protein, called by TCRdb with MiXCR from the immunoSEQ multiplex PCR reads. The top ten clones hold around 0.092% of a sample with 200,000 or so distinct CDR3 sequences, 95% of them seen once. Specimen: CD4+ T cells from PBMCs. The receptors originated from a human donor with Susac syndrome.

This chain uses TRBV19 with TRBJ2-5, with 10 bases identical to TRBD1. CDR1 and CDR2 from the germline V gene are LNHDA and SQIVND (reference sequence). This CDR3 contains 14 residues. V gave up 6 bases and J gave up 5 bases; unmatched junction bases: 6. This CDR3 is CASRTGGEGETQYF. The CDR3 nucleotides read TGTGCCAGTAGGACAGGGGGCGAAGGGGAGACCCAGTACTTC.

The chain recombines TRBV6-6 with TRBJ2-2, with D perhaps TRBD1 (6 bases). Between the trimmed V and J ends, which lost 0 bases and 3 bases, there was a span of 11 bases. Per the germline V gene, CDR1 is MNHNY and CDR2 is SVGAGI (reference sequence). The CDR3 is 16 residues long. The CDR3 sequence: CASSYSSAGDTGELFF. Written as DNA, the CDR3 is TGTGCCAGCAGTTACTCGTCGGCAGGGGACACCGGGGAGCTGTTTTTT.

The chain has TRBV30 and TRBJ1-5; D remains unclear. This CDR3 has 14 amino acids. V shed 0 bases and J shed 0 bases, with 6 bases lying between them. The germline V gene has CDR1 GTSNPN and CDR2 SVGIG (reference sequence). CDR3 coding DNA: TGTGCCTGGAGTGTCGCGGTTAGCAATCAGCCCCAGCATTTT. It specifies CAWSVAVSNQPQHF. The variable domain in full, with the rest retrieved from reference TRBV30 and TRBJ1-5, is SQTIHQWPATLVQPVGSPLSLECTVEGTSNPNLYWYRQAAGRGLQLLFYSVGIGQISSEVPQNLSASRPQDRQFILSSKKLLLSDSGFYLCAWSVAVSNQPQHFGDGTRLSIL.